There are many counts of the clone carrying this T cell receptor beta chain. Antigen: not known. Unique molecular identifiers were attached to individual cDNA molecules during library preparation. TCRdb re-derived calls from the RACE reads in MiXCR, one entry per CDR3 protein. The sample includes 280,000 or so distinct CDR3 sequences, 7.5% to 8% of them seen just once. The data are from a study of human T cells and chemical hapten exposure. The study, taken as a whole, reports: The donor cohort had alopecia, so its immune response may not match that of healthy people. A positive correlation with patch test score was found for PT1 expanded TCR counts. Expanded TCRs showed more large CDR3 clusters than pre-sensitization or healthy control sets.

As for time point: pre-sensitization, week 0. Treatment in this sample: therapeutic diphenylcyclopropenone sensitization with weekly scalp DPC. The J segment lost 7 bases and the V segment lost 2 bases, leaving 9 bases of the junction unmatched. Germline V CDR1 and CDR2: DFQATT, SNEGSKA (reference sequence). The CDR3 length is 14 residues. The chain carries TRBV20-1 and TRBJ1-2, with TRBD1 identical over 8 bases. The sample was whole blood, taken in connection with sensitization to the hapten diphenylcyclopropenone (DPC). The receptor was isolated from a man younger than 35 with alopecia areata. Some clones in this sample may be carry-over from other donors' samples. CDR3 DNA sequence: TGCAGTGCTAGACGCAGACAGGGGTTGGCTGGCTACACCTTC. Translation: CSARRRQGLAGYTF.